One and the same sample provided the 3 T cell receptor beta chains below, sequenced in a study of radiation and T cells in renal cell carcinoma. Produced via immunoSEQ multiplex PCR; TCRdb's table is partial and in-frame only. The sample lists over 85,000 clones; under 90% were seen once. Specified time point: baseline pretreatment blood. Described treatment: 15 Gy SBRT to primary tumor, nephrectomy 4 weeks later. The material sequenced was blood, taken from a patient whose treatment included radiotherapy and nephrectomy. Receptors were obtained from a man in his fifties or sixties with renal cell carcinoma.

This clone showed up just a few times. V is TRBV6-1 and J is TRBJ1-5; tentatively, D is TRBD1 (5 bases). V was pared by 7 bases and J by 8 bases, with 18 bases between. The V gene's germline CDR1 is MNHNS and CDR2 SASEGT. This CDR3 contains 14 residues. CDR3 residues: CASTGAGIVKPQHF. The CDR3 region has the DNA TGTGCCAGCACTGGGGCAGGAATTGTCAAGCCCCAGCATTTT.

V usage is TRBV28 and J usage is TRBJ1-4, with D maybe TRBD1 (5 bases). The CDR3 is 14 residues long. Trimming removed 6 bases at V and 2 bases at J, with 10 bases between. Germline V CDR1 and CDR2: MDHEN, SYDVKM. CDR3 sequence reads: CASRGGSTNEKLFF. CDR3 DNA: TGTGCCAGCAGGGGGGGGTCGACTAATGAAAAACTGTTTTTT.

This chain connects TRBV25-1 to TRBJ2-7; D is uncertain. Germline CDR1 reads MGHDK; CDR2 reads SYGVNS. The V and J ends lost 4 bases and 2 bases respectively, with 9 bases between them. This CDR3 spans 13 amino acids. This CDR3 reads CASSGEATYEQYF. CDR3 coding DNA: TGTGCCAGCAGTGGTGAAGCCACCTACGAGCAGTACTTC.